What follows are 28 T cell receptor beta chains derived from one specimen sequenced in a study of T cell changes during pregnancy in multiple sclerosis. Profiled with immunoSEQ multiplex PCR; TCRdb holds only in-frame clones, not every one. The table includes tens of thousands of clones, 85% to 95% detected once. The starting material was CD4+ T cells from peripheral blood mononuclear cells, obtained after pregnancy. The source of these receptors is a female donor with multiple sclerosis, enrolled in a pregnancy study.

This clone was seen only a few times. V and J are TRBV2 and TRBJ1-1, with a weak D call TRBD1 (6 bases). In germline, CDR1 is SNHLY, CDR2 FYNNEI. V lost 1 base and J lost 0, with 6 bases in between. The CDR3 is 14 residues long. Here the CDR3 DNA reads TGTGCCAGCAGTGAAGGGGACATGAACACTGAAGCTTTCTTT. Translation: CASSEGDMNTEAFF.

This chain links TRBV7-2 with TRBJ2-5; tentatively, D is TRBD2 (6 bases). The length of the CDR3 is 15 residues. Germline V gene lookup returns CDR1 SGHTA and CDR2 FQGNSA. V lost 2 bases and J lost 4, with 14 bases in between. The CDR3 DNA is TGTGCCAGCAGCTTAAATGGCTTCGGGGGAGAGACCCAGTACTTC. Encoded protein: CASSLNGFGGETQYF. Full variable domain (missing parts from reference TRBV7-2 and TRBJ2-5): GAGVSQSPSNKVTEKGKDVELRCDPISGHTALYWYRQSLGQGLEFLIYFQGNSAPDKSGLPSDRFSAERTGGSVSTLTIQRTQQEDSAVYLCASSLNGFGGETQYFGPGTRLLVL.

This clone has more than one count but fewer than ten. This chain links TRBV30 with TRBJ1-1; D remains ambiguous. CDR1 is GTSNPN and CDR2 is SVGIG in the germline V gene (reference sequence). The CDR3 is made up of 12 amino acids. Between the trimmed V and J ends, which lost 4 bases and 5 bases, there was a span of 11 bases. CDR3 DNA: TGTGCCTGGACCCGGGGAGAAACTGAAGCTTTCTTT. Protein product: CAWTRGETEAFF.

The V call is TRBV5-1, the J call TRBJ2-1; D might be TRBD2 (6 bases). V lost 0 bases to trimming and J lost 7 bases, with 14 bases between them. Germline CDR1 reads SGHRS; CDR2 reads YFSETQ. This CDR3 contains 15 residues. CDR3 sequence reads: CASSLAGQRENEQFF. In nucleotides, the CDR3 is TGCGCCAGCAGCTTGGCCGGACAACGGGAGAATGAGCAGTTCTTC. Variable domain in full (rest from reference TRBV5-1 and TRBJ2-1): KAGVTQTPRYLIKTRGQQVTLSCSPISGHRSVSWYQQTPGQGLQFLFEYFSETQRNKGNFPGRFSGRQFSNSRSEMNVSTLELGDSALYLCASSLAGQRENEQFFGPGTRLTVL.

The chain combines TRBV10-3 with TRBJ1-1, with a possible D match to TRBD1 (5 bases). CDR3 length: 14 residues. Germline V gives CDR1 ENHRY, CDR2 SYGVKD. Trimming took off 0 bases at V and 5 bases at J, with 10 bases between the two ends. DNA of the CDR3: TGTGCCATCAGTGAGTCATCGGGGGGGACTGAAGCTTTCTTT. As protein: CAISESSGGTEAFF.

The genes are TRBV28 and TRBJ1-4; 7 bases match TRBD1. Germline CDR1 reads MDHEN; CDR2 reads SYDVKM. The V segment lost 6 bases and the J segment 8 bases; nucleotides outside the gene matches: 6. The CDR3 contains 13 residues. CDR3 DNA: TGTGCCAGCAGCCTGGGACAGCCAGAAAAACTGTTTTTT. Encoded protein: CASSLGQPEKLFF. Using reference TRBV28 and TRBJ1-4 for the parts outside the CDR3, the full variable domain is DVKVTQSSRYLVKRTGEKVFLECVQDMDHENMFWYRQDPGLGLRLIYFSYDVKMKEKGDIPEGYSVSREKKERFSLILESASTNQTSMYLCASSLGQPEKLFFGSGTQLSVL.

This clone was seen a single time. The chain is built from TRBV6-6 and TRBJ1-3, with D hard to call. The CDR3 is 15 residues long. Trimming left V 0 bases short and J 4 bases short, with 10 bases between. The germline V gene encodes CDR1 MNHNY and CDR2 SVGAGI (reference sequence). CDR3 DNA: TGTGCCAGCAGTTACTCTAGCGATTCAGGAAACACCATATATTTT. Amino acid sequence: CASSYSSDSGNTIYF.

The V call is TRBV5-1, the J call TRBJ2-3, with D possibly matching TRBD1 (6 bases). The CDR3 covers 15 residues. The ends were cut back, 0 bases at V and 2 bases at J, with 10 bases in the middle. Germline V CDR1 and CDR2: SGHRS, YFSETQ. The CDR3 region has the DNA TGCGCCAGCAGCTTGGTTGGACAGTTCACAGATACGCAGTATTTT. Translation gives CASSLVGQFTDTQYF.

This chain links TRBV4-1 with TRBJ2-7; 10 bases are shared with TRBD2. The V and J ends lost 1 base and 4 bases, in that order; junction bases with no gene match: 10. Germline V gene lookup returns CDR1 MGHRA and CDR2 YSYEKL. The CDR3 has 17 amino acids. The CDR3 DNA reads as TGCGCCAGCAGCCAAGCACCGGGACTAGCGAGAATATACGAGCAGTACTTC. Translated: CASSQAPGLARIYEQYF.

The chain combines TRBV5-1 with TRBJ2-5; D might be TRBD2 (6 bases). The CDR3 length is 15 residues. Germline V gene sequence: CDR1 SGHRS, CDR2 YFSETQ. Trimming took 9 bases from V and 1 from J, leaving 19 bases between them. The CDR3 is CATATGGGGQETQYF. The CDR3 nucleotides read TGCGCCACGGCCACCGGGGGAGGAGGCCAAGAGACCCAGTACTTC. Complete variable domain (other parts from reference TRBV5-1 and TRBJ2-5): KAGVTQTPRYLIKTRGQQVTLSCSPISGHRSVSWYQQTPGQGLQFLFEYFSETQRNKGNFPGRFSGRQFSNSRSEMNVSTLELGDSALYLCATATGGGGQETQYFGPGTRLLVL.

V is TRBV9 and J is TRBJ2-2; perhaps TRBD1 as D (5 bases). Germline CDR1 and CDR2: SGDLS and YYNGEE. Trimming took off 0 bases at V and 7 bases at J, with 19 bases between the two ends. The CDR3 runs to 17 residues. CDR3 region: CASSVGSRGSRSGELFF. In nucleotides, the CDR3 is TGTGCCAGCAGCGTAGGTTCAAGGGGTAGTAGGAGCGGGGAGCTGTTTTTT. Combining the CDR3 with reference TRBV9 and TRBJ2-2 gives the whole variable domain DSGVTQTPKHLITATGQRVTLRCSPRSGDLSVYWYQQSLDQGLQFLIQYYNGEERAKGNILERFSAQQFPDLHSELNLSSLELGDSALYFCASSVGSRGSRSGELFFGEGSRLTVL.

This clone was observed a single time. The chain has TRBV27 and TRBJ2-2; TRBD2 matches at 7 bases. The CDR3 loop spans 17 amino acids. The germline V gene has CDR1 MNHEY and CDR2 SMNVEV (reference sequence). V gave up 5 bases and J gave up 0 bases; unmatched junction bases: 9. The DNA of the CDR3 is TGTGCCAGCAGTCCCGGCCTCGGGAGGACGAACACCGGGGAGCTGTTTTTT. Translating it yields CASSPGLGRTNTGELFF.

A single count supports this clone. V gene TRBV18 combines with J gene TRBJ1-1, with 8 nucleotides matching TRBD1. V lost 2 bases to trimming and J lost 6 bases; unmatched junction nucleotides: 20. Germline lookup yields CDR1 KGHSH and CDR2 LQKENI. The CDR3 runs 19 residues. DNA of the CDR3: TGTGCCAGCTCACCATATATTGGAGGGACAGGCCGCAGGGGAGCTGAAGCTTTCTTT. Its translation is CASSPYIGGTGRRGAEAFF.

About this clone: The sample has other DNA sequences that encode this CDR3 too. The V and J genes are TRBV5-1 and TRBJ1-1; maybe TRBD1 (5 bases). Germline CDR1 and CDR2: SGHRS and YFSETQ. This CDR3 contains 14 residues. Trimming removed 0 bases at V and 1 base at J, with 7 bases between. This chain's CDR3 is CASSLAGGNTEAFF. CDR3 nucleotides: TGCGCCAGCAGCTTGGCCGGGGGGAACACTGAAGCTTTCTTT.

This chain uses TRBV30 with TRBJ2-7; 9 bases fit TRBD1. V dropped 0 bases and J dropped 4; count of bases not matched to a gene: 10. Germline assignment: CDR1 GTSNPN and CDR2 SVGIG (reference sequence). The CDR3 extends over 16 amino acids. This chain's CDR3 is CAWSVAWGQGRYEQYF. The CDR3 DNA reads TGTGCCTGGAGTGTCGCCTGGGGACAGGGAAGGTACGAGCAGTACTTC.

This clone was seen a few times. The CDR3 sequence: CASSYGQGWQPQHF. CDR3 nucleotide sequence: TGTGCCAGCAGCTATGGACAGGGATGGCAGCCCCAGCATTTT. The V and J genes are TRBV7-9 and TRBJ1-5; TRBD1 agrees at 8 bases. This CDR3 has 14 residues. Trimming took 4 bases from V and 7 from J; bases not matched to a gene: 6. Germline V gene lookup returns CDR1 SEHNR and CDR2 FQNEAQ (reference sequence). Filled out from reference TRBV7-9 and TRBJ1-5, the complete variable domain reads DTGVSQNPRHKITKRGQNVTFRCDPISEHNRLYWYRQTLGQGPEFLTYFQNEAQLEKSRLLSDRFSAERPKGSFSTLEIQRTEQGDSAMYLCASSYGQGWQPQHFGDGTRLSIL.

The genes are TRBV5-1 and TRBJ1-2, with a tentative D call TRBD1 (5 bases). Trimming shortened V by 0 bases and J by 14 bases, and 20 bases separated the two germline ends. The CDR3 consists of 14 residues. Germline assignment: CDR1 SGHRS and CDR2 YFSETQ. The chain's CDR3 is CASSLVLFGSDITF. CDR3 nucleotide sequence: TGCGCCAGCAGCTTGGTCTTATTTGGGTCGGACATAACCTTC.

The chain combines TRBV4-1 with TRBJ2-1; possibly TRBD2 for D (6 bases). Germline V gives CDR1 MGHRA, CDR2 YSYEKL. The V end was cut by 2 bases, the J end by 8 bases, with 16 bases between. CDR3 size: 15 residues. CDR3 nucleotide sequence: TGCGCCAGCAGCCAACTCGGGAGAGGGTCGGATGAGCAGTTCTTC. Its translation is CASSQLGRGSDEQFF.

As for this clone: The same CDR3 can be traced to other DNA sequences in this sample. J is TRBJ2-3 and V is TRBV19, with 10 positions matching TRBD2. The CDR3 is 14 amino acids. Trimming removed 6 bases from V and 0 bases from J; junction bases left unmatched: 0. Looked up from germline, CDR1 is LNHDA and CDR2 is SQIVND (reference sequence). The DNA of the CDR3 is TGTGCCAGTAGGACTAGCGGGAGCACAGATACGCAGTATTTT. Translating it yields CASRTSGSTDTQYF.

The chain links TRBV30 to TRBJ2-1, with TRBD1 matching 8 bases. In germline, CDR1 is GTSNPN, CDR2 SVGIG (reference sequence). This CDR3 comprises 9 residues. The trim removed 7 bases at V and 15 bases at J, leaving 5 bases unmatched. The CDR3 bases are TGTGCCTCGGACAGGGATCCGTTCTTC. This sequence encodes CASDRDPFF.

This chain links TRBV25-1 with TRBJ2-1; 8 bases fit TRBD2. Germline loops: CDR1 MGHDK, CDR2 SYGVNS. This CDR3 spans 17 amino acids. V was clipped by 2 bases and J by 8 bases; unmatched bases: 14. CDR3 in amino acids: CASSERAASGPGDEQFF. CDR3 DNA sequence: TGTGCCAGCAGTGAAAGGGCGGCTAGCGGGCCGGGAGATGAGCAGTTCTTC. The full variable domain, completed using reference TRBV25-1 and TRBJ2-1, is EADIYQTPRYLVIGTGKKITLECSQTMGHDKMYWYQQDPGMELHLIHYSYGVNSTEKGDLSSESTVSRIRTEHFPLTLESARPSHTSQYLCASSERAASGPGDEQFFGPGTRLTVL.

The chain is built from TRBV5-1 and TRBJ2-2; D unresolved. Germline lookup yields CDR1 SGHRS and CDR2 YFSETQ. The CDR3 has 14 amino acids. V was clipped by 0 bases and J by 1 base, with 4 bases between them. CDR3 DNA: TGCGCCAGCAGCTTGGATCTGAACACCGGGGAGCTGTTTTTT. Encoded protein: CASSLDLNTGELFF.

The chain combines TRBV7-2 with TRBJ2-5; 13 bases map to TRBD2. Per germline, CDR1 SGHTA and CDR2 FQGNSA. This CDR3 comprises 15 residues. Unmatched junction bases numbered 1, after V lost 3 bases and J lost 3 bases. CDR3 bases: TGTGCCAGCAGCTTCGGACTAGCGGGAGAAGAGACCCAGTACTTC. Translating gives CASSFGLAGEETQYF.

The rearrangement joins TRBV30 to TRBJ2-2, with 11 bases that match TRBD2. Germline V CDR1 and CDR2: GTSNPN, SVGIG (reference sequence). This CDR3 comprises 14 residues. Trimming at V came to 3 bases and at J to 5 bases, leaving 2 bases not matched to a gene. In nucleotides, the CDR3 is TGTGCCTGGAGGCTAGCGGGAGGTACCGGGGAGCTGTTTTTT. This translates into CAWRLAGGTGELFF.

J is TRBJ2-7 and V is TRBV19, with D perhaps matching TRBD1 (5 bases). The ends were cut back, 5 bases at V and 3 bases at J, with 20 bases in the middle. CDR1 LNHDA and CDR2 SQIVND come from the germline V gene (reference sequence). This CDR3 comprises 16 residues. As DNA, the CDR3 is TGTGCCAGTAGTCCACAAAATAACGGACACTACTACGAGCAGTACTTC. Residues: CASSPQNNGHYYEQYF.

CDR3 protein: CASSQVAGGSYNEQFF. The CDR3 DNA sequence: TGTGCCAGCAGCCAAGTAGCGGGAGGGTCCTACAATGAGCAGTTCTTC. This rearrangement joins TRBV7-2 to TRBJ2-1; TRBD2 aligns across 11 bases. Germline V CDR1 and CDR2: SGHTA, FQGNSA. Trimming at V came to 5 bases and at J to 1 base, leaving 4 bases not matched to a gene. This CDR3 spans 16 amino acids.

The chain is built from TRBV19 and TRBJ2-7; a possible D gene is TRBD1 (5 bases). The CDR3 has 14 residues. Trimming removed 5 bases at V and 0 bases at J, with 11 bases between. The germline V gene has CDR1 LNHDA and CDR2 SQIVND (reference sequence). The CDR3 spells CASSHRHSSYEQYF. The CDR3, as DNA: TGTGCCAGTAGTCACAGGCACAGCTCCTACGAGCAGTACTTC.

The chain uses TRBV27 and TRBJ1-2; D ambiguous. V was shortened by 6 bases and J by 6 bases, with 23 bases between the two germline ends. This CDR3 has 16 residues. The germline gives CDR1 MNHEY, CDR2 SMNVEV (reference sequence). The chain's CDR3 is CASSPAGKNVRDGYTF. CDR3 nucleotide sequence: TGTGCCAGCAGCCCCGCGGGGAAGAATGTACGGGATGGCTACACCTTC.